Below are 12 T cell receptor beta chains sequenced from a single sample in a study of blood T cell repertoires in COVID-19. Method: immunoSEQ multiplex PCR; TCRdb's copy keeps in-frame clones and lacks some. In the table there are 350,000 to 400,000 clones, about 90% of which are singletons. The sequencing sample was made of PBMCs or T cells enriched from blood (not recorded which). These receptors originate from a woman in her twenties or thirties who had recovered from COVID-19.

For this clone: Different DNA sequences within this sample yield the same CDR3. This sequence joins TRBV30 and TRBJ1-6; TRBD1 matches 7 bases. Losses at the gene ends were 3 bases for V and 7 bases for J; bases not matched to a gene: 3. This CDR3 contains 13 residues. The V gene's germline CDR1 is GTSNPN and CDR2 SVGIG (reference sequence). The CDR3 DNA reads TGTGCCTGGAGCGGACAGGCCAATTCACCCCTCCACTTT. Amino acids: CAWSGQANSPLHF.

The chain uses TRBV29-1 and TRBJ1-3; the D gene is possibly TRBD1 (5 bases). Germline V gene sequence: CDR1 SQVTM, CDR2 ANQGSEA. Trimming took off 0 bases at V and 0 bases at J, with 15 bases between the two ends. The CDR3 has 17 residues. The CDR3 region has the DNA TGCAGCGTTGAAGATAGGGGAACACCCAACTCTGGAAACACCATATATTTT. This translates into CSVEDRGTPNSGNTIYF.

The table lists this clone with a count of one. The chain links TRBV11-2 to TRBJ2-1; D may be TRBD2 (5 bases). CDR3 length equals 17 residues. V dropped 5 bases and J dropped 0 bases, with 17 bases sitting between them. Germline V CDR1 and CDR2: SGHAT, FQNNGV. The CDR3, as DNA: TGTGCCAGCAGCCAGGAGGCGGGCTTGATCTCCTACAATGAGCAGTTCTTC. Encoded protein: CASSQEAGLISYNEQFF.

CDR3 nucleotides: TGTGCCAGCAATACAGGGAGAGGGTTCTCCTACGAGCAGTACTTC. This sequence encodes CASNTGRGFSYEQYF. The rearrangement joins TRBV6-5 to TRBJ2-7, with D possibly TRBD1 on 6 matching bases. The V gene's germline CDR1 is MNHEY and CDR2 SVGAGI. Trimming left V 7 bases short and J 0 bases short, with 16 bases between. The CDR3 spans 15 residues.

This clone appeared a single time. The rearrangement uses TRBV6-5 and TRBJ1-6; 7 positions agree with TRBD1. Germline CDR1 and CDR2: MNHEY and SVGAGI. The CDR3 runs to 14 residues. Losses at the gene ends were 2 bases for V and 8 bases for J; bases not matched to a gene: 3. The CDR3 protein is CASSYDRADSPLHF. The CDR3, as DNA: TGTGCCAGCAGTTACGACAGGGCGGATTCACCCCTCCACTTT.

The J gene is TRBJ2-7, the V gene TRBV11-2; D is ambiguous. Trimming removed 4 bases at V and 0 bases at J, with 13 bases between. Germline V gives CDR1 SGHAT, CDR2 FQNNGV. This CDR3 spans 15 amino acids. CDR3 in DNA: TGTGCCAGCAGCTCACTGACGAGGAGCTCCTACGAGCAGTACTTC. Protein: CASSSLTRSSYEQYF. Supplemented by reference TRBV11-2 and TRBJ2-7, the full variable domain reads EAGVAQSPRYKIIEKRQSVAFWCNPISGHATLYWYQQILGQGPKLLIQFQNNGVVDDSQLPKDRFSAERLKGVDSTLKIQPAKLEDSAVYLCASSSLTRSSYEQYFGPGTRLTVT.

The CDR3 DNA sequence: TGTGCCAGCAGTGAATCGGCGGGTCCCAGTAACTATGGCTACACCTTC. It yields the protein CASSESAGPSNYGYTF. The chain joins TRBV6-4 to TRBJ1-2, with D uncertain. Trimming left V 3 bases short and J 1 base short, with 15 bases between. The germline CDR1 and CDR2 sequences are MRHNA and SNTAGT. CDR3 length: 16 residues.

This sequence joins TRBV7-3 and TRBJ1-1, with 7 bases identical to TRBD1. There are 17 residues in the CDR3. Germline lookup yields CDR1 SGHTA and CDR2 FQGTGA. V was clipped by 0 bases and J by 3 bases; unmatched bases: 10. The DNA for the CDR3 is TGTGCCAGCAGCTTAACCCCCAGGGGGGCTAAGGACACTGAAGCTTTCTTT. It yields the protein CASSLTPRGAKDTEAFF.

The chain joins TRBV7-2 to TRBJ2-2; 15 bases are shared with TRBD2. CDR1 SGHTA and CDR2 FQGNSA come from the germline V gene. V shed 5 bases and J 0 bases; nucleotides not matched to a gene: 4. The CDR3 consists of 18 residues. CDR3 DNA: TGTGCCAGCAGCCGGAGGACTAGCGGGGGGGCGAACACCGGGGAGCTGTTTTTT. Amino acids: CASSRRTSGGANTGELFF.

This clone was detected a few times. The gene calls are TRBV28 and TRBJ2-7, with D unresolved. Germline CDR1 MDHEN, CDR2 SYDVKM. Deletions cut 1 base from V and 2 bases from J, with 6 bases between. The CDR3 spans 13 residues. CDR3 sequence (DNA): TGTGCCAGCAGTTTATCTCGTGCCTACGAGCAGTACTTC. Encoded protein: CASSLSRAYEQYF.

To note about this clone: This specimen includes other DNA sequences encoding the same CDR3. This chain uses TRBV19 with TRBJ2-7; TRBD1 is a possible D gene (6 bases). CDR3 length equals 12 residues. Trimming took off 8 bases at V and 1 base at J, with 9 bases between the two ends. Germline V gives CDR1 LNHDA, CDR2 SQIVND (reference sequence). CDR3: CASSTGSYEQYF. The CDR3, as DNA: TGTGCCAGTTCAACAGGGTCCTACGAGCAGTACTTC.

CDR3 DNA: TGTGCCATCCGCCCGGCCGAGGCGCCGAACACTGAAGCTTTCTTT. Its translation is CAIRPAEAPNTEAFF. J is TRBJ1-1 and V is TRBV10-3; no clear D gene. The V end lost 8 bases, the J end lost 1 base, and 17 bases lay between the germline ends. The CDR3 length is 15 residues. CDR1 is ENHRY, CDR2 SYGVKD, per germline.